This T cell receptor (beta chain) was sequenced in a study of cytomegalovirus exposure and HLA in healthy donors. Background on the study: As released early, the data held 85 million to 95 million unique TCRs from HLA-typed donors. Study results and limitations: No immune exposure information besides CMV serostatus was available. Reported performance of the classifier showed diagnosis of cytomegalovirus status with high specificity and sensitivity.

Germline CDR1 reads MDHEN; CDR2 reads SYDVKM. The V and J ends lost 6 bases and 4 bases respectively, with 16 bases between them. The length of the CDR3 is 15 residues. PCR employed 60 Vbeta and 13 Jbeta primers. Clones were sequenced by immunoSEQ multiplex PCR, and TCRdb holds only the in-frame ones, with some missing. The table has more than 120,000 clones, more than 75% seen once. In regard to this clone: The antigen remains unidentified.

This clonotype originated in a woman aged 35 to 49 in good health and CMV-seropositive. The sample taken for sequencing was PBMCs. The V gene is TRBV28, the J gene TRBJ2-1, with D maybe TRBD1 (5 bases). Here the CDR3 reads CASSSIHQGYNEQFF. In DNA form, the CDR3 reads TGTGCCAGCAGCTCCATCCATCAGGGATACAATGAGCAGTTCTTC.